The clone carrying this T cell receptor beta chain was recorded at least ten times. Its specificity is not known. The source of the sample is a study of T cell repertoires in cytomegalovirus infection. About the study: CMV infection plus the matching HLA type was flagged by public TCR beta signatures. Regarding the study as a whole: HLA-C-restricted, CMV-specific TCR beta clonotypes were dominant ex vivo.

CDR3 size: 15 residues. V lost 2 bases and J 2 bases, leaving 12 bases between the germline ends. The germline CDR1 and CDR2 sequences are SGHTA and FQGNSA. Using its own MiXCR run on the reads, TCRdb lists one record per CDR3 protein. The sample records 250,000 or so distinct CDR3 sequences, over 8% being singletons. The rearrangement uses TRBV7-2 and TRBJ2-5; D is perhaps TRBD2 (5 bases). The sample comprised PBMCs. The origin of this receptor is a human donor in good health (CMV status not recorded). Some clones in this sample may be carry-over from other donors' samples. The CDR3 loop reads CASSLWLAKQETQYF. The CDR3 DNA reads as TGTGCCAGCAGCTTATGGCTAGCAAAACAAGAGACCCAGTACTTC.